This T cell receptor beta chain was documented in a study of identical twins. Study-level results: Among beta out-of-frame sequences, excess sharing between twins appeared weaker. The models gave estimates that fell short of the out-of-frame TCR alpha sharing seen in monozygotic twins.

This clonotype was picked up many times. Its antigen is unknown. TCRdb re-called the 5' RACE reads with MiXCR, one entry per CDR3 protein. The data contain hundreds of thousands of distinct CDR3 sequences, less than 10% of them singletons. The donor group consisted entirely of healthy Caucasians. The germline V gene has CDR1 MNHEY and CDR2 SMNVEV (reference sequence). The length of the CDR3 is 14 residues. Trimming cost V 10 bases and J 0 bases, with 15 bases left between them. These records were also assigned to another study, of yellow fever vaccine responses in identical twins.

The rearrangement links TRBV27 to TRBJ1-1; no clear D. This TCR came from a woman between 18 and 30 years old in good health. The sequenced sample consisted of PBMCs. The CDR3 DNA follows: TGTGCCACCATTCCCAGCCAGGTGAACACTGAAGCTTTCTTT. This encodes CATIPSQVNTEAFF.